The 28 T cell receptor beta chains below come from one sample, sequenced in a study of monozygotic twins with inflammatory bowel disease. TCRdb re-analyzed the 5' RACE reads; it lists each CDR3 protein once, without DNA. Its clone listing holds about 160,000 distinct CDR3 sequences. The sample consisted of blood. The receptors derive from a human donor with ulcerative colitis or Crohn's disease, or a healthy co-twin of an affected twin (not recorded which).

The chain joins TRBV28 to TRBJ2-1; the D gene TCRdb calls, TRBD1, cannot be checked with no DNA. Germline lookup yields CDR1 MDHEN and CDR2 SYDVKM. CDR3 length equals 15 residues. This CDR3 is CASSLQGASYNEQFF.

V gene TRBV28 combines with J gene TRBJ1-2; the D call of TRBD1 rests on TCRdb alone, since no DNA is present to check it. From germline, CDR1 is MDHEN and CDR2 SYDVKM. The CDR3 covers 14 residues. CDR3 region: CASSQTSGQGGYTF.

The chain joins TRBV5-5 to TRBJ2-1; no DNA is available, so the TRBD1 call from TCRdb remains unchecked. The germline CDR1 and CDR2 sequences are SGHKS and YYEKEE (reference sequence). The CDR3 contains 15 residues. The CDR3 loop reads CASSPRDRGWNEQFF.

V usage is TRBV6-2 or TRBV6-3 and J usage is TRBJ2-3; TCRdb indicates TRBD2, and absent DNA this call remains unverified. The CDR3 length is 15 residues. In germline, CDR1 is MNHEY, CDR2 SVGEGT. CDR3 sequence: CASSLTSLPTDTQYF.

The CDR3: CASSFARYETQYF. The rearrangement uses TRBV7-2 and TRBJ2-5. The CDR3 has 13 residues. CDR1 and CDR2 from the germline V gene are SGHTA and FQGNSA. The full variable domain, rest sourced from reference TRBV7-2 and TRBJ2-5, is GAGVSQSPSNKVTEKGKDVELRCDPISGHTALYWYRQSLGQGLEFLIYFQGNSAPDKSGLPSDRFSAERTGGSVSTLTIQRTQQEDSAVYLCASSFARYETQYFGPGTRLLVL.

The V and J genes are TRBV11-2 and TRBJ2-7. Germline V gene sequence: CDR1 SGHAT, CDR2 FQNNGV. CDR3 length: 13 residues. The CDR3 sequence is CASSLDGYYEQYF. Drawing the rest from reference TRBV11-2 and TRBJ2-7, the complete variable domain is EAGVAQSPRYKIIEKRQSVAFWCNPISGHATLYWYQQILGQGPKLLIQFQNNGVVDDSQLPKDRFSAERLKGVDSTLKIQPAKLEDSAVYLCASSLDGYYEQYFGPGTRLTVT.

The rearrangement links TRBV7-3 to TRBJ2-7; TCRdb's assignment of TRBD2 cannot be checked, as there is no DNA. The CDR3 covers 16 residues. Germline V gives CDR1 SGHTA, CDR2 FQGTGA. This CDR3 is CASSLESLAGPYEQYF.

CDR3 sequence reads: CASSLFRTRGNEQFF. V and J are TRBV7-2 and TRBJ2-1; TCRdb outputs TRBD2, but without DNA this stays unchecked. Germline CDR1 reads SGHTA; CDR2 reads FQGNSA. This CDR3 comprises 15 residues.

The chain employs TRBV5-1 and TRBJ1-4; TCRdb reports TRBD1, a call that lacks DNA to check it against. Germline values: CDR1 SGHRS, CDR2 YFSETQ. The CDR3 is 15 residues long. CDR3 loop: CASSPRTGFNEKLFF.

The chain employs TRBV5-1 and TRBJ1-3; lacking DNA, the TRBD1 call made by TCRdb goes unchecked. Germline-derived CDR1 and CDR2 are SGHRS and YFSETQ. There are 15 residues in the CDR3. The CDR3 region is CASSETGASGNTIYF.

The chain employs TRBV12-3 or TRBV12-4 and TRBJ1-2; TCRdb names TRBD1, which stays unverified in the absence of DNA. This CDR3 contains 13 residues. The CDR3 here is CASSLRQAYGYTF.

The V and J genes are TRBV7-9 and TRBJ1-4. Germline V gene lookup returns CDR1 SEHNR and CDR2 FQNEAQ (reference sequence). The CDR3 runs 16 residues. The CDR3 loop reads CASSPRAGTTNEKLFF.

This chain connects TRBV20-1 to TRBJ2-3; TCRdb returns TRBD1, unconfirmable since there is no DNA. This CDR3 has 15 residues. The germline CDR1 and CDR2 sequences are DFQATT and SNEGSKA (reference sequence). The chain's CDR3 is CSAWTGGRSTDTQYF.

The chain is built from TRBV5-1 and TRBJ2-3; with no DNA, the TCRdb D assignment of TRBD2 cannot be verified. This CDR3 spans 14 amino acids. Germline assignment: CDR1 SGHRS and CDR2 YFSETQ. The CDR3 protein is CASRNLAGPDTQYF.

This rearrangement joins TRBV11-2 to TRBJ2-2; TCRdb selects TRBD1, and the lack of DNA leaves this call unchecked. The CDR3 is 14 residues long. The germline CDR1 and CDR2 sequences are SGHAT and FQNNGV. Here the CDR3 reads CASRPDRATGELFF.

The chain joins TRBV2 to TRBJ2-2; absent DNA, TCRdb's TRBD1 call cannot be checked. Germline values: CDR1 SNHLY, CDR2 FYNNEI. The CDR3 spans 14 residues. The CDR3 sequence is CASSRELNTGELFF. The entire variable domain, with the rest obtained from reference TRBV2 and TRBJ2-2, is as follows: EPEVTQTPSHQVTQMGQEVILRCVPISNHLYFYWYRQILGQKVEFLVSFYNNEISEKSEIFDDQFSVERPDGSNFTLKIRSTKLEDSAMYFCASSRELNTGELFFGEGSRLTVL.

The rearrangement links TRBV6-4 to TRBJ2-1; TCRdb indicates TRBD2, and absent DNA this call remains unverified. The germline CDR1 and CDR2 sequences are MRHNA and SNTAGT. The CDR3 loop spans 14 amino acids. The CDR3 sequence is CASKTSGGTNEQFF.

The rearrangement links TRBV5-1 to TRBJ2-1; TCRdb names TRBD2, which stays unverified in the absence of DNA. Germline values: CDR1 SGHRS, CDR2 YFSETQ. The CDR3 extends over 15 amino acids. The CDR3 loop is CASSSQGGSYNEQFF. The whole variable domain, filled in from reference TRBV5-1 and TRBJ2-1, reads KAGVTQTPRYLIKTRGQQVTLSCSPISGHRSVSWYQQTPGQGLQFLFEYFSETQRNKGNFPGRFSGRQFSNSRSEMNVSTLELGDSALYLCASSSQGGSYNEQFFGPGTRLTVL.

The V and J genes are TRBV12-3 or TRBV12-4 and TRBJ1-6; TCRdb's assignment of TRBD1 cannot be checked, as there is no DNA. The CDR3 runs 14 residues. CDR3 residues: CASSLTGSNSPLHF.

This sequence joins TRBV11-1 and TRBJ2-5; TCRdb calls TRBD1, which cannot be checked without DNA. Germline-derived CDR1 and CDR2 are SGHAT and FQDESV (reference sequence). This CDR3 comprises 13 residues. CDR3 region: CASSLARDRGQYF.

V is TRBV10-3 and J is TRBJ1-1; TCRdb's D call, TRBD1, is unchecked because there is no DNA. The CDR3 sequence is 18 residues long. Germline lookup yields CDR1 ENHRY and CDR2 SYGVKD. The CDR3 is CASLQGIITTPMNTEAFF.

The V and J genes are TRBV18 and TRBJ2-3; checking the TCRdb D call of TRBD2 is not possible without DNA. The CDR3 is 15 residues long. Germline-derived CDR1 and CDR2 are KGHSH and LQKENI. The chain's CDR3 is CASSPGTSGSGTQYF.

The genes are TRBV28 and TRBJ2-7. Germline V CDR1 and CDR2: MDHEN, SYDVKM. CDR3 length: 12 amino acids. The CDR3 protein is CASKSYGYEQYF.

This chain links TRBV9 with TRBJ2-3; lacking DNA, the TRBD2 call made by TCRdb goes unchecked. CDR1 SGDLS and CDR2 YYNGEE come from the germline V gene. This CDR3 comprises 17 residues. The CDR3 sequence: CASSVHTSGRAQDTQYF.

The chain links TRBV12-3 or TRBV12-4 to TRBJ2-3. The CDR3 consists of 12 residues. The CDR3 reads CASSLRADTQYF.

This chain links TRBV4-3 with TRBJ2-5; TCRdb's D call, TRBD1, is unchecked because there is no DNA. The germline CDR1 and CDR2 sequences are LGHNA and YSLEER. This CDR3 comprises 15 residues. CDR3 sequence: CASSQGLDRVETQYF.

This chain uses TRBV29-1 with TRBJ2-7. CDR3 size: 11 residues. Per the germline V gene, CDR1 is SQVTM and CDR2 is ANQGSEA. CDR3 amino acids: CSVEGHNEQYF.

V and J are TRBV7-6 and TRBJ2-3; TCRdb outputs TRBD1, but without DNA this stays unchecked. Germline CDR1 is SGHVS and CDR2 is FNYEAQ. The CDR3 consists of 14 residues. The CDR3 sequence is CASTLDPGTDTQYF.